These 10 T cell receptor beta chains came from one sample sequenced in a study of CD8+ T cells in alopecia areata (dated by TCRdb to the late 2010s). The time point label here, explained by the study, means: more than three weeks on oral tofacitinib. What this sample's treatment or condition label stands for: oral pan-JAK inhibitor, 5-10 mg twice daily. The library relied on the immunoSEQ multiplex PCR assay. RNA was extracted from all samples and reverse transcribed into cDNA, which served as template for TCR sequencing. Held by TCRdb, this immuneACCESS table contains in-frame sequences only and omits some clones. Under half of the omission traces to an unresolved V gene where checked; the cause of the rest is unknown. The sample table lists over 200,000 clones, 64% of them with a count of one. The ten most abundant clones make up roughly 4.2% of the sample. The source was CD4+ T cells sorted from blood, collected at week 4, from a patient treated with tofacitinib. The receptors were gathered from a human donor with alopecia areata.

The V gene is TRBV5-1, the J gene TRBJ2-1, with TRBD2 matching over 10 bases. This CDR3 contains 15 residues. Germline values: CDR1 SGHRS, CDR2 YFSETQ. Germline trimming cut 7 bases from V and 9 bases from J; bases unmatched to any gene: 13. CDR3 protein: CASGPGTSARGEQFF. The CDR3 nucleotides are TGCGCCAGCGGCCCCGGGACTAGCGCCAGAGGTGAGCAGTTCTTC.

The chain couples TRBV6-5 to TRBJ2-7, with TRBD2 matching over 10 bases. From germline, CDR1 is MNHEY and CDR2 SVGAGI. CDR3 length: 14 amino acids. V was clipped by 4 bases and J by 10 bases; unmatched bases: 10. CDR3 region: CASSSIGTSARQYF. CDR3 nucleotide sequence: TGTGCCAGCAGTTCCATCGGGACTAGCGCTAGACAGTACTTC.

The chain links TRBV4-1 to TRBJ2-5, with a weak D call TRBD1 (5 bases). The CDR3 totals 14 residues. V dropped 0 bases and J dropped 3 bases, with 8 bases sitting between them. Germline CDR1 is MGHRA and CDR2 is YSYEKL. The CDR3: CASSQDLREETQYF. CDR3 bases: TGCGCCAGCAGCCAAGATCTCAGGGAAGAGACCCAGTACTTC.

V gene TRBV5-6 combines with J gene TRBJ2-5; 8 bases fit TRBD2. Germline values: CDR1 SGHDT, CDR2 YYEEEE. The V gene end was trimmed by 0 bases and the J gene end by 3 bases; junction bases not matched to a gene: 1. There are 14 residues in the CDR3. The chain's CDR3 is CASSLDSGEETQYF. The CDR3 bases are TGTGCCAGCAGCTTGGATAGCGGGGAAGAGACCCAGTACTTC.

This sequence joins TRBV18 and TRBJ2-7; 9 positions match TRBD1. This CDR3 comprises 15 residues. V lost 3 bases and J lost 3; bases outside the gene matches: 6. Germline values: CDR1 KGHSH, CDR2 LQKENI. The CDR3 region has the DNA TGTGCCAGCTCACCCCTTGACAGGGGGTTCTACGAGCAGTACTTC. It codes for CASSPLDRGFYEQYF.

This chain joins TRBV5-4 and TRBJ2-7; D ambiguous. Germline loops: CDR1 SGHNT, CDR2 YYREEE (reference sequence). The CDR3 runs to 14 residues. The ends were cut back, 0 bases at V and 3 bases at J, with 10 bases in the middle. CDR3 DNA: TGTGCCAGCAGCTTGGGGCCGGACGTCTACGAGCAGTACTTC. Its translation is CASSLGPDVYEQYF.

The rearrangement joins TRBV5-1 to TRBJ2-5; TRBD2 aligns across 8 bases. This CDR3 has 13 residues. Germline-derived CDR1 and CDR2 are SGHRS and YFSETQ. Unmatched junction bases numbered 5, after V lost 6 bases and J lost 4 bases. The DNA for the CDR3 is TGCGCCAGCACCCGGGGGGGCCGAGAGACCCAGTACTTC. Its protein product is CASTRGGRETQYF.

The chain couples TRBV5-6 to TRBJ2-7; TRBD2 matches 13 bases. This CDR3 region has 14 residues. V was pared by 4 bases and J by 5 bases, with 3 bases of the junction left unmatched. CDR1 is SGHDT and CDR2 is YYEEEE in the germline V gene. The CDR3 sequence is CASSPGLAGDEQYF. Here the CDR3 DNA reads TGTGCCAGCAGCCCCGGACTAGCGGGGGACGAGCAGTACTTC. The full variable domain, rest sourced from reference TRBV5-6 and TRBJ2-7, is DAGVTQSPTHLIKTRGQQVTLRCSPKSGHDTVSWYQQALGQGPQFIFQYYEEEERQRGNFPDRFSGHQFPNYSSELNVNALLLGDSALYLCASSPGLAGDEQYFGPGTRLTVT.

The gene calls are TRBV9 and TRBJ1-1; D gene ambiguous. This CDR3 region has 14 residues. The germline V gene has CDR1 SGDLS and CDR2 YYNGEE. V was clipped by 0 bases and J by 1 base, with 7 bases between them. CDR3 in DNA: TGTGCCAGCAGCGTAGTTGTCAGGAACACTGAAGCTTTCTTT. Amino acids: CASSVVVRNTEAFF.

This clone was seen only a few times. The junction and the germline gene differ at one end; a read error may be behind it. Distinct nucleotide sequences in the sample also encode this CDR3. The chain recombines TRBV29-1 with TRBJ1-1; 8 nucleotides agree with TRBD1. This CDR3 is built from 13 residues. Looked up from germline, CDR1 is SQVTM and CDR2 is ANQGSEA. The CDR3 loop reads CSVEGQGGTEAFF. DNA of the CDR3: TGCAGCGTAGAAGGACAGGGTGGGACTGAAGCTTTCTTT.